Shown below are 19 T cell receptor beta chains from a single sample sequenced in a study of tumor-infiltrating lymphocytes in primary liver carcinoma. The blood RNA (from unsorted whole blood) was obtained, and germline DNA was also extracted. TCR beta cDNA was made from around 460 ng total RNA with a constant-region primer. Three nested multiplex PCR rounds of slightly modified ARM-PCR generated TCR beta libraries. Each of the first two PCR rounds ran roughly 9 cycles with TRBV1-TRBV30 forward and C-beta reverse primers. Via MiXCR, TCRdb re-called the multiplex PCR reads, giving one row per CDR3 protein. The sample has about 330,000 distinct CDR3 sequences; about 61% are singletons. The sequencing input was peripheral blood. Every receptor here comes from a man aged 40-55 years with primary liver carcinoma and hepatitis B virus infection.

This clonotype showed up many times. CDR3 protein: CASSDGGGVNEQFF. In DNA form, the CDR3 reads TGTGCCAGCAGTGACGGCGGCGGGGTCAATGAGCAGTTCTTC. The V gene is TRBV6-1, the J gene TRBJ2-1; possible D gene TRBD2, 6 bases. Per the germline V gene, CDR1 is MNHNS and CDR2 is SASEGT. V gave up 3 bases and J gave up 6 bases, with 12 bases separating them. This CDR3 region has 14 residues.

Remarks on this clonotype: A clone one base away is much larger, so this may be a read error. This chain uses TRBV29-1 with TRBJ2-7; TRBD1 or TRBD2 may be the D gene (5 bases each). The CDR3 length is 12 residues. CDR1 and CDR2 from the germline V gene are SQVTM and ANQGSEA. The ends were cut back, 5 bases at V and 3 bases at J, with 11 bases in the middle. The CDR3 spells CSVTRDGYEQYF. The CDR3 nucleotides read TGCAGCGTTACCAGGGACGGCTACGAGCAGTACTTC.

Worth noting for this clonotype: At one of its ends the junction is not consistent with the germline gene, which may arise from a read error. The chain couples TRBV11-2 to TRBJ2-2; D remains unclear. Per the germline V gene, CDR1 is SGHAT and CDR2 is FQNNGV. This CDR3 has 14 amino acids. CDR3 loop: CASRLGQNTGELFF. CDR3 DNA: TGTGCCAGCAGATTAGGTCAGAACACAGGGGAGCTGTTTTTT.

This clonotype was seen ten or more times. A read error may be the cause here, since a much bigger clone is one base away. This chain links TRBV11-2 with TRBJ2-3, with 10 nucleotides matching TRBD2. The germline V gene has CDR1 SGHAT and CDR2 FQNNGV. CDR3 length: 14 amino acids. The CDR3 loop reads CGSSSIRGLASQYF. The CDR3 region has the DNA TGTGGCAGCAGTTCAATCCGGGGACTAGCGTCGCAGTATTTT. Drawing the rest from reference TRBV11-2 and TRBJ2-3, the complete variable domain is EAGVAQSPRYKIIEKRQSVAFWCNPISGHATLYWYQQILGQGPKLLIQFQNNGVVDDSQLPKDRFSAERLKGVDSTLKIQPAKLEDSAVYLCGSSSIRGLASQYFGPGTRLTVL.

This clonotype was recorded many times. The J gene is TRBJ1-1, the V gene TRBV11-2; D call uncertain. Germline CDR1 SGHAT, CDR2 FQNNGV. The V end lost 2 bases, the J end lost 10 bases, and 20 bases lay between the germline ends. The CDR3 is 15 residues long. The CDR3 coding sequence is TGTGCCAGCAGCTTACCGAGGGCAGCCCTTGTTGTAGCTTTCTTT. This sequence encodes CASSLPRAALVVAFF.

This clonotype has more than one count but fewer than ten. One base away lies a much larger clone, so this may be a sequencing read error. This chain joins TRBV29-1 and TRBJ1-2; 10 nucleotides line up with TRBD1. This CDR3 comprises 13 residues. CDR1 is SQVTM, CDR2 ANQGSEA, per germline. V shed 6 bases, J shed 3 bases, and the junction held 4 bases outside the gene matches. CDR3 region: CSVRTGGDYGYTF. The DNA for the CDR3 is TGCAGCGTCCGGACAGGGGGTGACTATGGCTACACCTTC.

This clonotype was seen only once. The genes are TRBV4-1 and TRBJ1-4; D is unresolved. The CDR3 length is 15 residues. In germline, CDR1 is MGHRA, CDR2 YSYEKL. The V end was cut by 4 bases, the J end by 7 bases, with 16 bases between. CDR3 DNA sequence: TGCGCCAGCAGCCTACTAATGTCCAGAATTGAAAAACTGTTTTTT. This translates into CASSLLMSRIEKLFF.

This clonotype was seen repeatedly, ten times or more. The chain couples TRBV5-4 to TRBJ2-3, with D possibly matching TRBD1 (5 bases). The CDR3 runs 15 residues. The V gene's germline CDR1 is SGHNT and CDR2 YYREEE (reference sequence). The V end lost 0 bases, the J end lost 1 base, and 9 bases lay between the germline ends. CDR3 loop: CASSLDQGRTDTQYF. The CDR3 coding sequence is TGTGCCAGCAGCTTGGATCAGGGCCGCACAGATACGCAGTATTTT.

The chain joins TRBV11-1 to TRBJ2-7; D ambiguous. Trimming took 3 bases from V and 6 from J, leaving 21 bases between them. Germline CDR1 and CDR2: SGHAT and FQDESV (reference sequence). The CDR3 is made up of 16 amino acids. CDR3 nucleotides: TGTGCCAGCAGCTTCGGCTCATCATCCATCGGCTGCGAGCAGTACTTC. Protein: CASSFGSSSIGCEQYF. Variable domain in full (rest from reference TRBV11-1 and TRBJ2-7): EAEVAQSPRYKITEKSQAVAFWCDPISGHATLYWYRQILGQGPELLVQFQDESVVDDSQLPKDRFSAERLKGVDSTLKIQPAELGDSAMYLCASSFGSSSIGCEQYFGPGTRLTVT.

This clonotype was seen only a few times. The chain employs TRBV5-1 and TRBJ2-7; 8 bases align to TRBD1. The CDR3 is 17 residues long. Germline V gives CDR1 SGHRS, CDR2 YFSETQ. Trimming took 0 bases from V and 6 from J; bases not matched to a gene: 14. The DNA for the CDR3 is TGCGCCAGCAGCTTGGAGCGTATCGGGACAGGAGAGTTCGAGCAGTACTTC. This sequence encodes CASSLERIGTGEFEQYF. Complete variable domain (other parts from reference TRBV5-1 and TRBJ2-7): KAGVTQTPRYLIKTRGQQVTLSCSPISGHRSVSWYQQTPGQGLQFLFEYFSETQRNKGNFPGRFSGRQFSNSRSEMNVSTLELGDSALYLCASSLERIGTGEFEQYFGPGTRLTVT.

The CDR3 DNA reads as TGTGCCAGCAGCCCAAGCTCAGGGTCCTCCGGAAACACCATATATTTT. Its protein is CASSPSSGSSGNTIYF. The rearrangement links TRBV12-3 or TRBV12-4 to TRBJ1-3; possible D gene TRBD1, 5 bases. Trimming stripped 6 bases from V and 4 bases from J, with 19 bases between. The CDR3 extends over 16 amino acids.

The chain employs TRBV6-5 and TRBJ1-1; D is ambiguous. Per germline, CDR1 MNHEY and CDR2 SVGAGI. CDR3 length equals 16 residues. V lost 2 bases, J lost 3 bases, and 16 bases lay in between. CDR3 sequence: CASSYEAVPRYTEAFF. In nucleotides, the CDR3 is TGTGCCAGCAGTTACGAAGCCGTACCTAGGTACACTGAAGCTTTCTTT.

Points on this clonotype: One end of the junction fails to match germline, which may point to a read error. The chain is built from TRBV7-9 and TRBJ2-1; possibly TRBD2 for D (6 bases). CDR1 and CDR2 from the germline V gene are SEHNR and FQNEAQ (reference sequence). The CDR3 is 14 amino acids. The CDR3 protein is CDSSPRGLDNEQLF. The CDR3 bases are TGTGACAGCAGCCCAAGGGGACTTGACAATGAGCAGTTATTC.

Turning to this clonotype: At one of its ends the junction is not consistent with the germline gene, which may arise from a read error. The J gene is TRBJ1-1, the V gene TRBV11-2, with unresolved D. Germline V lookup: CDR1 SGHAT, CDR2 FQNNGV. This CDR3 region has 14 residues. Here the CDR3 reads CTSSLAGIDTEAFF. The CDR3 nucleotides are TGTACCAGCAGCTTAGCAGGAATTGACACTGAAGCTTTCTTT. Looking up the rest from reference TRBV11-2 and TRBJ1-1 gives the full variable domain: EAGVAQSPRYKIIEKRQSVAFWCNPISGHATLYWYQQILGQGPKLLIQFQNNGVVDDSQLPKDRFSAERLKGVDSTLKIQPAKLEDSAVYLCTSSLAGIDTEAFFGQGTRLTVV.

On this clonotype itself: Since no conserved phenylalanine or tryptophan closes the CDR3, a read error is the likely cause. V gene TRBV5-4 combines with J gene TRBJ1-2, with D tentatively TRBD1 (5 bases). V was cut by 9 bases and J by 2 bases, with 20 bases left in between. This CDR3 comprises 15 residues. The germline V gene has CDR1 SGHNT and CDR2 YYREEE (reference sequence). CDR3 region: CANCLGPTCNYGYTL. CDR3 in DNA: TGTGCCAACTGCCTGGGGCCGACTTGCAACTATGGCTACACCCTC.

The table lists this clonotype with a few counts. The rearrangement uses TRBV5-5 and TRBJ2-2; possibly TRBD1 for D (5 bases). Germline CDR1 reads SGHKS; CDR2 reads YYEKEE (reference sequence). Trimming took off 0 bases at V and 8 bases at J, with 23 bases between the two ends. The CDR3 is made up of 18 amino acids. The CDR3 DNA follows: TGTGCCAGCAGCTTGGTCTTCCGTACAGGTCGCTTGAAGGGGGAGCTGTTTTTT. Protein sequence: CASSLVFRTGRLKGELFF.

On this clonotype: The junction departs from germline at one end; a sequencing error may be responsible. The chain is built from TRBV11-2 and TRBJ2-1; tentative D call: TRBD2 (5 bases). CDR1 is SGHAT, CDR2 FQNNGV, per germline. The CDR3 has 13 amino acids. This CDR3 is CASSLGVANVQFF. Here the CDR3 DNA reads TGTGCCAGCAGCCTTGGAGTAGCGAATGTGCAGTTCTTC.

About this clonotype itself: A read error is possible here, since a much larger clone lies one base away. CDR3 nucleotides: TGTGTCAGCAGGCCCGCGGGGAGTCAGGGCACCATATATTTT. Translation gives CVSRPAGSQGTIYF. V gene TRBV12-3 or TRBV12-4 combines with J gene TRBJ1-3; D possibly corresponds to TRBD1 (5 bases). CDR3 length: 14 residues.

A remark on this clonotype: Relative to the germline gene, one junction end is altered; a read error may explain this. The chain combines TRBV12-3 or TRBV12-4 with TRBJ1-4; D is undetermined. CDR3 length: 14 residues. The DNA for the CDR3 is TGTACCAGCAGTGATCGTTGGGCTAATGAAAAACTCTTTTTT. It codes for CTSSDRWANEKLFF.